This T cell receptor (gamma chain) came from a study of Vδ1+ human thymocytes. Sequences come from RNA converted to cDNA by reverse transcription. Pooled V-gene forward primers with one constant-region reverse primer generated the CDR3 amplicons by multiplex PCR. TCRdb processed the multiplex PCR reads again with the CATT caller. Among about 36,000 gamma-chain clones listed, roughly 21% were seen once. The germline V gene has CDR1 VTNTFY and CDR2 YDVSTARD (reference sequence). Trimming removed 3 bases from V and 3 bases from J; junction bases left unmatched: 11. The CDR3 has 15 residues. This clone has only a few counts. What it recognizes is unknown. After alphabeta T cell depletion, CD3+ Vdelta1+ Vdelta2- thymocytes were sorted. Study-wide findings and caveats: In the thymus, TRG and TRD repertoires looked highly polyclonal with Gaussian CDR3 lengths.

This sequence joins TRGV3 and TRGJ1 or TRGJ2. Sequenced material: Vdelta1+ gamma-delta thymocytes from the thymus. Described subset: FACS-sorted CD3+ TCRalphabeta- TCRVdelta1+ TCRVdelta2- thymocytes. This clonotype was obtained from a girl less than two years old who had congenital heart surgery. CDR3 loop: CATWDELVFYYKKLF. The CDR3 DNA reads as TGTGCCACCTGGGACGAGTTGGTGTTTTATTATAAGAAACTCTTT.